This T cell receptor beta chain was profiled in a study of identical twins. Overall study results and limits: For zero-insertion analyses, partial confounding could come from invariant MAIT and iNKT cells. Interpretation of the results relied on cross-sectional statistical analysis and not on following the same donors.

Template switching, a step in the protocol, added a universal primer site, and cDNA carried unique molecular identifiers. TCRdb re-called the 5' RACE reads with MiXCR, one entry per CDR3 protein. The sample carries 250,000 or so distinct CDR3 sequences, approximately 12% recorded once. V lost 7 bases to trimming and J lost 4 bases; unmatched junction nucleotides: 13. Germline assignment: CDR1 MNHEY and CDR2 SMNVEV (reference sequence). This CDR3 is 16 amino acids long. Of note for this clonotype: Its antigen remains unknown.

These same data were also listed under a study on yellow fever vaccine responses in identical twins.

The TCR sequence derives from a woman under 30 in good health. The genes are TRBV27 and TRBJ2-5; 9 bases map to TRBD2. Sequenced sample: memory (CD45RO+) T cells sorted from blood. The CDR3 loop is CASNLLSAGGGETQYF. The CDR3, as DNA: TGTGCCAGCAACTTGCTTTCGGCGGGGGGGGGAGAGACCCAGTACTTC.